This T cell receptor (beta chain) was captured by sequencing in a study of PD-1 blockade in classical Hodgkin lymphoma. Assay: immunoSEQ multiplex PCR; the TCRdb copy retains only in-frame clones and omits some. The sample shows about 110,000 clones, roughly nine tenths of them seen only once. This clone showed up just once. The antigen is undetermined. In every patient, relapse followed autologous stem cell transplantation, while exposure to brentuximab vedotin differed. Classification of best responses gave complete response, partial response or progressive disease. This CDR3 comprises 13 residues. After removal of 6 bases from V and 6 bases from J, the junction contained 4 bases not matched to a gene. CDR1 is MNHEY and CDR2 is SVGAGI in the germline V gene. Findings of the study overall: Newly diagnosed patients reportedly had lower baseline TCR diversity than healthy donors. Whoever responded completely had baseline diversity much like that seen in newly diagnosed patients. Reasons behind the repertoire differences stay unclear, perhaps disease activity or earlier therapy.

This chain connects TRBV6-5 to TRBJ1-1, with 10 bases fitting TRBD1. This material consisted of peripheral blood mononuclear cells (PBMCs), taken before the second cycle of nivolumab. The clonotype was recovered from a human donor with classical Hodgkin lymphoma. CDR3 protein: CASSRTGGAEAFF. CDR3 sequence (DNA): TGTGCCAGCAGCCGGACAGGGGGGGCTGAAGCTTTCTTT.